The sequence of this T cell receptor beta chain was determined in a study of beta chain features in type 1 diabetes. Study-wide findings and caveats: Any HLA-type effect on TCRB rearrangement remained unresolved here. The study found fewer insertions and more deletions at VDJ junctions in type 1 diabetes patients.

Each donor gave one heparinised blood draw averaging about 100 mL. As every portion of the isolated RNA was reverse transcribed, the sequencing read expressed TCRB transcripts. Data came from immunoSEQ multiplex PCR; TCRdb stores just in-frame clones and leaves some out. Of 300,000 to 350,000 clones listed, 6.5% to 10% are singletons. On this clone: Its antigen is not identified.

Material for sequencing was central memory CD4+ T cells from blood. This clonotype originated in a woman aged 18-29 years in good health.

The CDR3 sequence: CASSSSAATNEKLFF. As DNA, the CDR3 is TGTGCCAGCAGTTCGTCTGCGGCAACTAATGAAAAACTGTTTTTT. The J gene is TRBJ1-4, the V gene TRBV28; D ambiguous. V shed 4 bases and J shed 0 bases, with 9 bases lying between them. This CDR3 region has 15 residues. Germline assignment: CDR1 MDHEN and CDR2 SYDVKM.